Below are 20 T cell receptor beta chains sequenced from a single sample in a study of CD8 T cells in Susac syndrome. An amount of RNA that ranged from roughly 0.45 to 1 ug was reverse transcribed with random hexamers. TCRdb analysed the immunoSEQ multiplex PCR reads with MiXCR anew, one entry per CDR3 protein. The sample has approximately 300,000 distinct CDR3 sequences, roughly 85% seen once. Sequencing input: CD8+ T cells from PBMCs. These receptor sequences come from a human donor with multiple sclerosis.

The V call is TRBV6-5, the J call TRBJ1-1; possible D gene TRBD1, 6 bases. This CDR3 region has 15 residues. V lost 4 bases and J lost 0, with 12 bases in between. Per germline, CDR1 MNHEY and CDR2 SVGAGI. CDR3 in DNA: TGTGCCAGCAGTTGGGGGGGGGCGGTGAACACTGAAGCTTTCTTT. Amino acid sequence: CASSWGGAVNTEAFF.

This clonotype has only a few counts. The rearrangement links TRBV4-1 to TRBJ2-2, with 8 bases identical to TRBD2. Trimming removed 0 bases from V and 3 bases from J; junction bases left unmatched: 6. CDR3 length: 17 amino acids. Germline V gives CDR1 MGHRA, CDR2 YSYEKL. CDR3 sequence (DNA): TGCGCCAGCAGCCAAGATCTGGCGGGAGGATACACCGGGGAGCTGTTTTTT. Residues: CASSQDLAGGYTGELFF.

V usage is TRBV6-5 and J usage is TRBJ1-2; no firm D call. Per the germline V gene, CDR1 is MNHEY and CDR2 is SVGAGI. CDR3 size: 12 residues. The V end was cut by 5 bases, the J end by 6 bases, with 10 bases between. CDR3 bases: TGTGCCAGCAGTCCCGACACAAATGGCTACACCTTC. Translating it yields CASSPDTNGYTF.

The V and J genes are TRBV10-3 and TRBJ2-1; D might be TRBD1 or TRBD2, each matching 6 bases. The CDR3 has 13 amino acids. The V end was cut by 10 bases, the J end by 9 bases, with 19 bases between. Germline assignment: CDR1 ENHRY and CDR2 SYGVKD. CDR3 protein: CASSGGGGSEQFF. The CDR3, as DNA: TGTGCCAGCTCAGGTGGAGGGGGTAGTGAGCAGTTCTTC.

J is TRBJ2-7 and V is TRBV20-1; 10 nucleotides line up with TRBD2. This CDR3 region has 16 residues. The trim removed 3 bases at V and 0 bases at J, leaving 8 bases unmatched. In germline, CDR1 is DFQATT, CDR2 SNEGSKA (reference sequence). CDR3 nucleotide sequence: TGCAGTGCTAGGGCGAGCGGGAGGGATCTCTCCTACGAGCAGTACTTC. Its protein product is CSARASGRDLSYEQYF.

The genes are TRBV5-4 and TRBJ2-7; TRBD1 matches at 11 bases. V gave up 3 bases and J gave up 3 bases; unmatched junction bases: 5. Germline V lookup: CDR1 SGHNT, CDR2 YYREEE (reference sequence). This CDR3 is 15 amino acids long. The CDR3 sequence is CASSSGTGGNYEQYF. The CDR3 region has the DNA TGTGCCAGCAGCTCCGGGACAGGGGGAAACTACGAGCAGTACTTC.

The chain uses TRBV2 and TRBJ2-7; possible D gene TRBD1, 6 bases. V was clipped by 5 bases and J by 3 bases, with 8 bases between them. Germline assignment: CDR1 SNHLY and CDR2 FYNNEI. The CDR3 sequence is 12 residues long. The CDR3 is CASSTGFYEQYF. The CDR3 coding sequence is TGTGCCAGCAGTACAGGGTTCTACGAGCAGTACTTC.

The chain joins TRBV6-5 to TRBJ1-5, with D hard to call. V was clipped by 2 bases and J by 5 bases, with 10 bases between them. CDR1 and CDR2 (germline): MNHEY, SVGAGI. This CDR3 region has 14 residues. The CDR3 is CASSYKGPHQPQHF. DNA for the CDR3: TGTGCCAGCAGTTACAAGGGTCCCCATCAGCCCCAGCATTTT.

This chain links TRBV19 with TRBJ2-7; possible D gene TRBD2, 6 bases. The V gene's germline CDR1 is LNHDA and CDR2 SQIVND (reference sequence). There are 13 residues in the CDR3. Deletions cut 5 bases from V and 6 bases from J, with 14 bases between. CDR3 protein: CASSWDSETEQYF. The CDR3 region has the DNA TGTGCCAGTAGTTGGGACTCTGAGACCGAGCAGTACTTC.

This chain connects TRBV7-9 to TRBJ2-1, with 15 bases identical to TRBD2. The germline V gene has CDR1 SEHNR and CDR2 FQNEAQ (reference sequence). The J segment lost 8 bases and the V segment lost 7 bases, leaving 6 bases of the junction unmatched. This CDR3 spans 15 amino acids. The CDR3, as DNA: TGTGCCAGCACCCAGGGACTAGCGGGGGGCGATGAGCAGTTCTTC. Translation gives CASTQGLAGGDEQFF. Full variable domain (remainder filled in from reference TRBV7-9 and TRBJ2-1): DTGVSQNPRHKITKRGQNVTFRCDPISEHNRLYWYRQTLGQGPEFLTYFQNEAQLEKSRLLSDRFSAERPKGSFSTLEIQRTEQGDSAMYLCASTQGLAGGDEQFFGPGTRLTVL.

V is TRBV20-1 and J is TRBJ2-7; 9 nucleotides align to TRBD2. CDR1 and CDR2 from the germline V gene are DFQATT and SNEGSKA (reference sequence). After removal of 5 bases from V and 6 bases from J, the junction contained 14 bases not matched to a gene. CDR3 length equals 15 residues. The CDR3 sequence: CSAPNSLAGRVEQYF. DNA for the CDR3: TGCAGTGCTCCAAATTCGCTAGCGGGAAGGGTCGAGCAGTACTTC.

The chain carries TRBV5-5 and TRBJ1-5; D possibly corresponds to TRBD1 (5 bases). The V gene's germline CDR1 is SGHKS and CDR2 YYEKEE (reference sequence). This CDR3 contains 17 residues. Trimming took 0 bases from V and 3 from J, leaving 16 bases between them. The CDR3 loop is CASSLVGTAMDNQPQHF. The DNA of the CDR3 is TGTGCCAGCAGCTTGGTCGGGACCGCGATGGACAATCAGCCCCAGCATTTT.

As to this clonotype: At one end the junction does not follow the germline gene, possibly because of a read error. The J gene is TRBJ2-5, the V gene TRBV11-2, with D possibly being TRBD1 (5 bases). In germline, CDR1 is SGHAT, CDR2 FQNNGV. This CDR3 region has 12 residues. The CDR3 here is CASLGLQGTQYF. As DNA, the CDR3 is TGTGCCAGCTTGGGGCTTCAAGGGACCCAGTACTTC. Using reference TRBV11-2 and TRBJ2-5 for the parts outside the CDR3, the full variable domain is EAGVAQSPRYKIIEKRQSVAFWCNPISGHATLYWYQQILGQGPKLLIQFQNNGVVDDSQLPKDRFSAERLKGVDSTLKIQPAKLEDSAVYLCASLGLQGTQYFGPGTRLLVL.

This clonotype is a singleton in its sample. The chain recombines TRBV7-8 with TRBJ2-5; D unresolved. Germline V gene data show CDR1 as SGHVS and CDR2 as FQNEAQ. The CDR3 has 15 residues. V lost 4 bases and J lost 2, with 14 bases in between. The CDR3: CASSSLGLGQETQYF. The DNA for the CDR3 is TGTGCCAGCAGCTCCCTAGGTCTTGGACAAGAGACCCAGTACTTC.

V gene TRBV9 combines with J gene TRBJ1-1; TRBD1 aligns across 7 bases. The CDR3 has 13 amino acids. J lost 6 bases, V lost 0 bases, and 2 bases had no gene match. CDR1 is SGDLS and CDR2 is YYNGEE in the germline V gene. CDR3 in DNA: TGTGCCAGCAGCGTAGTAGGGGGCTCTGAAGCTTTCTTT. As protein: CASSVVGGSEAFF. Together with reference TRBV9 and TRBJ1-1, the CDR3 gives the full variable domain: DSGVTQTPKHLITATGQRVTLRCSPRSGDLSVYWYQQSLDQGLQFLIQYYNGEERAKGNILERFSAQQFPDLHSELNLSSLELGDSALYFCASSVVGGSEAFFGQGTRLTVV.

The V gene is TRBV15, the J gene TRBJ2-5; TRBD1 aligns across 7 bases. V lost 3 bases and J lost 2; bases outside the gene matches: 12. Germline lookup yields CDR1 LNHNV and CDR2 YYDKDF (reference sequence). This CDR3 comprises 17 residues. For the CDR3, the DNA is TGTGCCACCAGCAGTGGGGGCCCAGGGGGACCACAAGAGACCCAGTACTTC. The encoded protein is CATSSGGPGGPQETQYF.

J is TRBJ2-3 and V is TRBV27, with no clear D. This CDR3 is 15 amino acids long. The germline V and J ends were trimmed by 3 bases and 4 bases, with 14 bases remaining between them. Germline V CDR1 and CDR2: MNHEY, SMNVEV (reference sequence). The CDR3 is CASSFLGIGADTQYF. CDR3 bases: TGTGCCAGCAGTTTCCTAGGGATTGGCGCAGATACGCAGTATTTT.

The V and J genes are TRBV11-2 and TRBJ2-3; 11 bases align to TRBD2. Losses at the gene ends were 4 bases for V and 1 base for J; bases not matched to a gene: 4. This CDR3 spans 16 amino acids. Germline CDR1 and CDR2: SGHAT and FQNNGV. CDR3 nucleotide sequence: TGTGCCAGCAGCTATCAGACTAGCGGGGGCACAGATACGCAGTATTTT. Its translation is CASSYQTSGGTDTQYF.

The V gene is TRBV24-1, the J gene TRBJ2-2; TRBD1 matches 8 bases. The germline gives CDR1 KGHDR, CDR2 SFDVKD. V shed 5 bases and J 1 base; nucleotides not matched to a gene: 5. There are 16 residues in the CDR3. CDR3 DNA sequence: TGTGCCACCAGTGCCCTTGGACAGGGGAACACCGGGGAGCTGTTTTTT. This sequence encodes CATSALGQGNTGELFF.

This clonotype has just a few counts. CDR3 protein: CSARGGLMNTEAFF. The CDR3 region has the DNA TGCAGTGCTAGAGGCGGGCTTATGAACACTGAAGCTTTCTTT. The chain carries TRBV20-1 and TRBJ1-1, with no clear D. With 1 base removed from V and 0 bases from J, the gap between germline ends came to 9 bases. This CDR3 region has 14 residues. The germline V gene has CDR1 DFQATT and CDR2 SNEGSKA (reference sequence).